These T cell receptor beta chains were read from a single sample in a study of beta chain features in type 1 diabetes. The protocol was immunoSEQ multiplex PCR, while the TCRdb copy is restricted to in-frame clones and leaves out a portion. The sample lists about 930,000 clones, roughly 15% occurring once. The sample consisted of naive CD4+ T cells from blood. These receptors were collected from a woman aged 18 to 35 in good health. CDR3s include the opening cysteine and the closing phenylalanine or tryptophan. The D gene is left open where the match is weak. Clone size is shown for a subset of rows, as once, few, many or a class of expanded clone.

>.|TRBV7-2|13|.|TRBJ2-5
CASSPRVSETQYF
TGTGCCAGCAGCCCCCGTGTTTCGGAGACCCAGTACTTC
>.|TRBV6-5|14|once|TRBJ1-4
CASSSYVANEKLFF
TGTGCCAGCTCTAGTTACGTCGCTAATGAAAAACTGTTTTTT
>TRBD1|TRBV11-2|15|few|TRBJ2-5
CASSPLTGSGETQYF
TGTGCCAGCAGCCCGCTGACAGGGTCGGGGGAGACCCAGTACTTC
>TRBD1|TRBV29-1|17|few|TRBJ2-4
CSVRTGTGYTGKNIQYF
TGCAGCGTCAGGACCGGGACAGGGTATACGGGGAAAAACATTCAGTACTTC
>.|TRBV19|12|.|TRBJ2-5
CATSIPGETQYF
TGTGCCACCTCGATACCGGGGGAGACCCAGTACTTC
>TRBD1|TRBV5-1|13|few|TRBJ2-2
CASSDRGPGELFF
TGCGCCAGCAGCGACAGGGGTCCCGGGGAGCTGTTTTTT
>.|TRBV29-1|16|few|TRBJ2-1
CSVLGVGRAQYNEQFF
TGCAGCGTTCTCGGCGTTGGCAGGGCCCAATACAATGAGCAGTTCTTC
>TRBD1|TRBV7-8|13|.|TRBJ2-7
CASFQGVPYEQYF
TGTGCCAGCTTCCAGGGGGTCCCCTACGAGCAGTACTTC
>TRBD2|TRBV19|17|.|TRBJ2-2
CASRASGRPSYFGELFF
TGTGCCAGTAGGGCTAGCGGGAGGCCATCTTACTTCGGGGAGCTGTTTTTT
>.|TRBV4-1|17|few|TRBJ2-1
CASSQDTRDPPYNEQFF
TGCGCCAGCAGCCAAGATACGCGGGACCCCCCCTACAATGAGCAGTTCTTC
>.|TRBV6-6|14|.|TRBJ2-1
CASSLGGMANEQFF
TGTGCCAGCAGTCTCGGGGGTATGGCCAATGAGCAGTTCTTC
>TRBD1|TRBV5-6|15|.|TRBJ2-5
CASSYTKGARETQYF
TGTGCCAGCAGTTACACCAAGGGGGCCAGAGAGACCCAGTACTTC
>TRBD2|TRBV7-3|16|.|TRBJ2-2
CASSLSGRDRTGELFF
TGTGCCAGCAGCTTGAGCGGGAGGGACCGCACCGGGGAGCTGTTTTTT
>TRBD1|TRBV4-2|14|few|TRBJ1-4
CASSPDRDGEKLFF
TGTGCCAGCAGCCCCGACAGGGACGGTGAAAAACTGTTTTTT
>.|TRBV10-3|13|many|TRBJ2-1
CAITSRAGNEQFF
TGTGCCATCACTTCAAGGGCTGGGAATGAGCAGTTCTTC
>.|TRBV7-9|15|.|TRBJ2-1
CASSLNSLASNEQFF
TGTGCCAGCAGCTTAAATAGCCTCGCCTCCAATGAGCAGTTCTTC
>TRBD2|TRBV6-5|13|few|TRBJ2-1
CASSYLRGGEQFF
TGTGCCAGCAGTTACTTACGCGGGGGTGAGCAGTTCTTC
>.|TRBV27|14|few|TRBJ1-2
CASNGRGRSYGYTF
TGTGCCAGCAATGGCCGCGGGAGGAGCTATGGCTACACCTTC
>.|TRBV10-3|14|few|TRBJ2-7
CAIRETVTGYEQYF
TGTGCCATCAGGGAGACAGTTACGGGGTACGAGCAGTACTTC
>.|TRBV2|13|.|TRBJ1-1
CADKAFVNTEAFF
TGTGCCGACAAGGCCTTCGTGAACACTGAAGCTTTCTTT